These 32 T cell receptor beta chains came from one sample sequenced in a study of T cells in Graves' hyperthyroidism and ophthalmopathy. Amplified regions were TCR beta CDR3 sequences from RNA transcripts. The HTBI set primed first-round TCR CDR3 RT-PCR. TCRdb independently ran MiXCR on the multiplex PCR reads; one entry per CDR3 protein. The sample shows about 400,000 distinct CDR3 sequences, 20% to 25% of them seen only once. Source material: blood. Receptor source: a man aged 50-59 years with Graves' hyperthyroidism.

The V call is TRBV7-9, the J call TRBJ1-1, with D uncertain. Germline CDR1 is SEHNR and CDR2 is FQNEAQ (reference sequence). The V gene lost 8 bases and the J gene lost 4 bases, with 8 bases spanning the gap. CDR3 length equals 11 residues. CDR3 DNA sequence: TGTGCCAGCGCCCCGGGCACTGAAGCTTTCTTT. Translating gives CASAPGTEAFF.

The sample holds many counts of this clonotype. The rearrangement joins TRBV11-2 to TRBJ2-7; D unresolved. The CDR3 extends over 13 amino acids. V was cut by 5 bases and J by 2 bases, with 10 bases left in between. Germline V gene sequence: CDR1 SGHAT, CDR2 FQNNGV. Here the CDR3 reads CASSQESPYEQYF. In DNA, the CDR3 is TGTGCCAGCAGCCAAGAGTCTCCCTACGAGCAGTACTTC. Full variable domain (remainder filled in from reference TRBV11-2 and TRBJ2-7): EAGVAQSPRYKIIEKRQSVAFWCNPISGHATLYWYQQILGQGPKLLIQFQNNGVVDDSQLPKDRFSAERLKGVDSTLKIQPAKLEDSAVYLCASSQESPYEQYFGPGTRLTVT.

A note on this clonotype: This may stem from a read error, because a much larger clone lies one nucleotide away. The chain uses TRBV18 and TRBJ2-1; possible D gene TRBD1, 5 bases. The germline CDR1 and CDR2 sequences are KGHSH and LQKENI. This CDR3 has 13 residues. The CDR3 DNA follows: TGTGCCAGCTCACGTTCAGGGTCCAATGAGCAGTCCTTC. Residues: CASSRSGSNEQSF. Full variable domain (missing parts from reference TRBV18 and TRBJ2-1): NAGVMQNPRHLVRRRGQEARLRCSPMKGHSHVYWYRQLPEEGLKFMVYLQKENIIDESGMPKERFSAEFPKEGPSILRIQQVVRGDSAAYFCASSRSGSNEQSFGPGTRLTVL.

This chain links TRBV12-3 or TRBV12-4 with TRBJ1-1; D is possibly TRBD1 (5 bases). V gave up 6 bases and J gave up 1 base, with 12 bases separating them. The CDR3 sequence is 14 residues long. The CDR3 here is CASRAGRGNTEAFF. The CDR3 DNA reads TGTGCCAGCAGAGCGGGACGGGGGAACACTGAAGCTTTCTTT.

This chain uses TRBV11-2 with TRBJ2-7, with 10 bases matching TRBD2. V was pared by 1 base and J by 3 bases, with 6 bases of the junction left unmatched. CDR1 is SGHAT, CDR2 FQNNGV, per germline. This CDR3 is 16 amino acids long. As DNA, the CDR3 is TGTGCCAGCAGCTTAGGATCTAGCGGGGGATTCTACGAGCAGTACTTC. It translates to CASSLGSSGGFYEQYF.

V and J are TRBV9 and TRBJ1-1; 8 bases line up with TRBD1. The CDR3 covers 15 residues. V was pared by 2 bases and J by 7 bases, with 10 bases of the junction left unmatched. The germline V gene encodes CDR1 SGDLS and CDR2 YYNGEE. The DNA for the CDR3 is TGTGCCAGCAGCGTGTCGACAGGGGAAGTCGGTGAAGCTTTCTTT. This codes for CASSVSTGEVGEAFF.

This clonotype was counted a few times. The V call is TRBV3-1, the J call TRBJ1-1, with a weak D call TRBD1 (5 bases). Trimming took 0 bases from V and 1 from J, leaving 12 bases between them. Germline lookup yields CDR1 LGHDT and CDR2 YNNKEL (reference sequence). The CDR3 loop spans 16 amino acids. The DNA for the CDR3 is TGTGCCAGCAGCCAAGAGTGGGGGTTGAGGAACACTGAAGCTTTCTTT. Translating gives CASSQEWGLRNTEAFF.

The chain employs TRBV7-9 and TRBJ1-1; tentative D call: TRBD1 (5 bases). Germline CDR1 SEHNR, CDR2 FQNEAQ (reference sequence). The V end lost 2 bases, the J end lost 0 bases, and 10 bases lay between the germline ends. This CDR3 comprises 15 residues. The CDR3 protein is CASSLSGGVNTEAFF. The CDR3 bases are TGTGCCAGCAGCTTATCCGGGGGGGTGAACACTGAAGCTTTCTTT.

This clonotype was recorded many times. J is TRBJ2-7 and V is TRBV3-1; D is ambiguous. Trimming pared 4 bases from V and 6 bases from J, leaving 10 bases between. The germline V gene has CDR1 LGHDT and CDR2 YNNKEL (reference sequence). This CDR3 has 12 residues. The CDR3 here is CASSPRLGEQYF. The CDR3 DNA is TGTGCCAGCAGCCCCAGACTTGGCGAGCAGTACTTC.

This sequence joins TRBV29-1 and TRBJ2-2; the D gene could be TRBD1 or TRBD2 (5 bases each). The CDR3 runs to 12 residues. The germline gives CDR1 SQVTM, CDR2 ANQGSEA. Trimming removed 3 bases from V and 6 bases from J, with 8 bases in between. In nucleotides, the CDR3 is TGCAGCGTTGATCGGGGCGCCGGGGAGCTGTTTTTT. Protein product: CSVDRGAGELFF.

This clonotype has at least ten counts. The V gene is TRBV7-9, the J gene TRBJ2-7; D perhaps matches TRBD1 (6 bases). Per the germline V gene, CDR1 is SEHNR and CDR2 is FQNEAQ (reference sequence). This CDR3 is 15 amino acids long. Trimming left V 3 bases short and J 0 bases short, with 12 bases between. The CDR3 protein is CASSLDSLSSYEQYF. CDR3 DNA sequence: TGTGCCAGCAGCTTGGACAGCCTTAGCTCCTACGAGCAGTACTTC.

The rearrangement uses TRBV2 and TRBJ1-2; maybe TRBD1 (6 bases). V lost 6 bases and J lost 8, with 16 bases in between. The germline V gene encodes CDR1 SNHLY and CDR2 FYNNEI. The CDR3 has 13 amino acids. CDR3 protein: CASRGDTSRGYTF. CDR3 in DNA: TGTGCCAGCAGAGGGGACACCTCTAGGGGCTACACCTTC. The full variable domain, with the rest looked up from reference TRBV2 and TRBJ1-2, is EPEVTQTPSHQVTQMGQEVILRCVPISNHLYFYWYRQILGQKVEFLVSFYNNEISEKSEIFDDQFSVERPDGSNFTLKIRSTKLEDSAMYFCASRGDTSRGYTFGSGTRLTVV.

There are many counts of this clonotype. The genes are TRBV12-3 or TRBV12-4 and TRBJ2-5, with a weak D call TRBD1 (5 bases). The CDR3 runs 15 residues. V lost 3 bases, J lost 1 base, and 12 bases lay in between. The CDR3 is CASSFQGLPQETQYF. CDR3 in DNA: TGTGCCAGCAGTTTCCAGGGCCTACCCCAAGAGACCCAGTACTTC.

In the case of this clonotype: This may be a read error: a much more frequent sequence differs by one nucleotide. V is TRBV6-2 or TRBV6-3 and J is TRBJ2-1; 7 bases line up with TRBD2. V was clipped by 5 bases and J by 8 bases; unmatched bases: 12. This CDR3 is 15 amino acids long. CDR1 is MNHEY, CDR2 SVGEGT, per germline. DNA of the CDR3: TGTGCCAGCAGTGAGTCGGGCGGGAGAAGATATGAGCAGTTCTTC. Translation: CASSESGGRRYEQFF.

This clonotype was detected many times. The chain couples TRBV3-1 to TRBJ1-2, with 7 nucleotides matching TRBD1. V trimming: 4 bases; J trimming: 6 bases; junction bases outside the gene matches: 11. The CDR3 sequence is 15 residues long. Germline-derived CDR1 and CDR2 are LGHDT and YNNKEL (reference sequence). CDR3 loop: CASSPYADRVDGYTF. CDR3 coding DNA: TGTGCCAGCAGCCCCTACGCTGACAGGGTTGATGGCTACACCTTC.

This clonotype was counted between two and nine times. The gene calls are TRBV6-2 or TRBV6-3 and TRBJ2-7, with TRBD2 identical over 7 bases. V lost 7 bases to trimming and J lost 3 bases; unmatched junction nucleotides: 12. Germline CDR1 reads MNHEY; CDR2 reads SVGEGT. CDR3 length: 15 amino acids. CDR3 DNA: TGTGCCAGCACCACACCCCGGGACTACATCTACGAGCAGTACTTC. Translating it yields CASTTPRDYIYEQYF.

The chain couples TRBV24-1 to TRBJ2-3, with D perhaps being TRBD1 or TRBD2 (6 bases each). Trimming removed 5 bases at V and 3 bases at J, with 14 bases between. There are 15 residues in the CDR3. The V gene's germline CDR1 is KGHDR and CDR2 SFDVKD. The CDR3 DNA reads TGTGCCACCAGTGCCACGGGGGCCCTGACAGATACGCAGTATTTT. It encodes CATSATGALTDTQYF.

The sample holds a few counts of this clonotype. The chain carries TRBV7-9 and TRBJ1-1; D is uncertain. Trimming took 2 bases from V and 10 from J, leaving 14 bases between them. Germline V gives CDR1 SEHNR, CDR2 FQNEAQ (reference sequence). The CDR3 is 13 residues long. The CDR3 protein is CASSLRARSPAFF. The CDR3 DNA reads as TGTGCCAGCAGCTTAAGGGCCCGCTCACCAGCTTTCTTT.

This clonotype showed up just a few times. This sequence joins TRBV24-1 and TRBJ2-1; 14 bases agree with TRBD2. Germline CDR1 is KGHDR and CDR2 is SFDVKD. CDR3 length equals 15 residues. With V trimmed by 4 bases and J by 7 bases, 2 bases remained unmatched. The CDR3 bases are TGTGCCACCAGTGAGACTAGCGGGAGGGGTAATGAGCAGTTCTTC. Amino acid sequence: CATSETSGRGNEQFF.

This clonotype was detected a few times. The chain is built from TRBV27 and TRBJ2-3, with 7 bases matching TRBD2. This CDR3 comprises 15 residues. With 3 bases clipped from V and 5 bases from J, the junction kept 8 bases outside the gene matches. Germline CDR1 reads MNHEY; CDR2 reads SMNVEV (reference sequence). CDR3 sequence: CASSFRGRGIDTQYF. CDR3 sequence (DNA): TGTGCCAGCAGTTTCCGCGGGAGAGGTATAGATACGCAGTATTTT.

This clonotype was detected only a few times. This chain connects TRBV30 to TRBJ1-2; 7 nucleotides line up with TRBD1. Trimming removed 4 bases from V and 3 bases from J; junction bases left unmatched: 11. Germline loops: CDR1 GTSNPN, CDR2 SVGIG (reference sequence). The CDR3 extends over 15 amino acids. CDR3 amino acids: CAWTFPGQTYYGYTF. The CDR3 coding sequence is TGTGCCTGGACCTTCCCGGGACAGACCTACTATGGCTACACCTTC.

Only a few counts were recorded for this clonotype. V and J are TRBV9 and TRBJ2-7; D remains unclear. The germline V gene encodes CDR1 SGDLS and CDR2 YYNGEE. The V end lost 3 bases, the J end lost 5 bases, and 12 bases lay between the germline ends. The length of the CDR3 is 13 residues. CDR3 nucleotide sequence: TGTGCCAGCAGCGCCCCAGCGTCGAACGAGCAGTACTTC. Protein product: CASSAPASNEQYF.

This chain joins TRBV7-9 and TRBJ2-7; 12 positions agree with TRBD1. The CDR3 sequence is 15 residues long. Germline V gene lookup returns CDR1 SEHNR and CDR2 FQNEAQ (reference sequence). V lost 5 bases to trimming and J lost 6 bases; unmatched junction nucleotides: 8. CDR3 region: CASSGGDRGPFEQYF. The DNA for the CDR3 is TGTGCCAGCAGCGGGGGGGACAGGGGGCCGTTCGAGCAGTACTTC.

This clonotype has a single count. Being one base from a much bigger clone, this may be a read error. The CDR3 is CASGRSPGLASRNEQYF. In DNA, the CDR3 is TGTGCCAGCGGCCGTTCCCCGGGACTAGCGAGCCGGAACGAGCAGTACTTC. The chain has TRBV6-1 and TRBJ2-7; 10 bases line up with TRBD2. The CDR3 has 17 amino acids. The germline V gene encodes CDR1 MNHNS and CDR2 SASEGT. After removal of 8 bases from V and 5 bases from J, the junction contained 18 bases not matched to a gene.

The genes are TRBV20-1 and TRBJ2-7, with 8 bases identical to TRBD2. The CDR3 covers 15 residues. Germline CDR1 is DFQATT and CDR2 is SNEGSKA (reference sequence). V lost 0 bases to trimming and J lost 7 bases; unmatched junction nucleotides: 11. CDR3 DNA: TGCAGTGCTAGAGAAGCGGGAGCCCCGTCTGGAGAGCAGTACTTC. It encodes CSAREAGAPSGEQYF.

Only a few counts were recorded for this clonotype. This chain's CDR3 is CASSQVKPSGSRDTQYF. Written as DNA, the CDR3 is TGTGCCAGCAGCCAAGTGAAGCCTAGCGGGAGTCGGGATACGCAGTATTTT. The V and J genes are TRBV14 and TRBJ2-3; TRBD2 agrees at 10 bases. Germline V lookup: CDR1 SGHDN, CDR2 FVKESK. CDR3 length equals 17 residues. Unmatched junction bases numbered 10, after V lost 1 base and J lost 6 bases.

This clonotype was seen more than once but under ten times. V and J are TRBV20-1 and TRBJ1-2; 8 nucleotides agree with TRBD1. V trimming: 0 bases; J trimming: 1 base; junction bases outside the gene matches: 7. CDR3 length: 16 amino acids. CDR1 and CDR2 (germline): DFQATT, SNEGSKA (reference sequence). The chain's CDR3 is CSARDSFDRGNYGYTF. In DNA form, the CDR3 reads TGCAGTGCTAGAGATTCTTTTGACAGGGGTAACTATGGCTACACCTTC.

This clonotype was observed at least ten times. The V call is TRBV11-3, the J call TRBJ2-1; TRBD1 or TRBD2 may be the D gene (5 bases each). The CDR3 is 15 residues long. V lost 0 bases, J lost 6 bases, and 12 bases lay in between. Germline values: CDR1 SGHNT, CDR2 YENEEA. The CDR3 here is CASSLDGLGTNEQFF. The DNA for the CDR3 is TGTGCCAGCAGCTTAGATGGCCTGGGGACCAATGAGCAGTTCTTC.

This clonotype occurred many times. The chain combines TRBV29-1 with TRBJ2-1; 13 positions agree with TRBD2. Trimming removed 7 bases from V and 4 bases from J; junction bases left unmatched: 16. The CDR3 runs to 18 residues. In germline, CDR1 is SQVTM, CDR2 ANQGSEA. The CDR3 spells CSAEGATSGRSGYNEQFF. Here the CDR3 DNA reads TGCAGCGCCGAGGGGGCGACTAGCGGGAGGTCCGGTTACAATGAGCAGTTCTTC.

V and J are TRBV24-1 and TRBJ2-6; 7 bases align to TRBD1. Germline V gene sequence: CDR1 KGHDR, CDR2 SFDVKD. The CDR3 covers 15 residues. After removal of 3 bases from V and 2 bases from J, the junction contained 0 bases not matched to a gene. The CDR3 spells CATSDTGAGANVLTF. The CDR3 DNA follows: TGTGCCACCAGTGATACAGGGGCTGGGGCCAACGTCCTGACTTTC.

The CDR3 DNA reads TGTGCCAGTAGTACGGGACTAGCGGGAATCGATGAGCAGTTCTTC. Translating gives CASSTGLAGIDEQFF. The J gene is TRBJ2-1, the V gene TRBV19, with 13 nucleotides matching TRBD2. V gave up 4 bases and J gave up 8 bases; unmatched junction bases: 5. Germline assignment: CDR1 LNHDA and CDR2 SQIVND (reference sequence). The CDR3 consists of 15 residues.

This clonotype was seen at least ten times. The chain links TRBV18 to TRBJ1-4, with 8 bases matching TRBD1. The CDR3 consists of 15 residues. J gave up 5 bases and V 2 bases, and 4 bases lay outside the gene matches. CDR1 and CDR2 (germline): KGHSH, LQKENI. The DNA for the CDR3 is TGTGCCAGCTCACCAGCCGGGACAGGCAATGAAAAACTGTTTTTT. Amino acid sequence: CASSPAGTGNEKLFF.